These 24 T cell receptor beta chains were all obtained from the same sample, sequenced in a study of long-term antiretroviral therapy in people with HIV. At survey level, the immunoSEQ assay was run in its v3.0 version. The repertoire was sequenced with immunoSEQ multiplex PCR; TCRdb's copy has only in-frame clones and lacks some. The sample has over 30,000 clones; roughly 74% are singletons. The material was unsorted PBMCs, obtained 3 years after starting antiretroviral therapy. All receptors come from a man aged 50 to 59 with HIV.

This sequence joins TRBV2 and TRBJ2-1, with D tentatively TRBD2 (6 bases). Germline lookup yields CDR1 SNHLY and CDR2 FYNNEI. The CDR3 totals 15 residues. Trimming took off 3 bases at V and 6 bases at J, with 15 bases between the two ends. The CDR3 loop reads CASSDSGLMSNEQFF. The CDR3 DNA is TGTGCCAGCAGTGATTCGGGACTGATGAGCAATGAGCAGTTCTTC.

V and J are TRBV7-8 and TRBJ1-2, with D maybe TRBD1 (5 bases). Trimming removed 1 base at V and 7 bases at J, with 13 bases between. The CDR3 runs to 14 residues. The germline gives CDR1 SGHVS, CDR2 FQNEAQ. The chain's CDR3 is CASSLGGGLGGYTF. Written as DNA, the CDR3 is TGTGCCAGCAGCTTAGGGGGGGGGTTGGGTGGCTACACCTTC.

This clone was seen more than once but under ten times. The chain couples TRBV30 to TRBJ2-2; no definite D call. CDR3 size: 12 residues. Germline lookup yields CDR1 GTSNPN and CDR2 SVGIG (reference sequence). Trimming took 2 bases from V and 2 from J, leaving 3 bases between them. CDR3 sequence (DNA): TGTGCCTGGAGTTCCAACACCGGGGAGCTGTTTTTT. Protein sequence: CAWSSNTGELFF.

This clone was counted only a few times. This sequence joins TRBV4-1 and TRBJ2-7; D is undetermined. In germline, CDR1 is MGHRA, CDR2 YSYEKL. The CDR3 has 15 residues. V was pared by 4 bases and J by 6 bases, with 19 bases between. The CDR3 spells CASSPRLDGLGEQYF. DNA of the CDR3: TGCGCCAGCAGCCCTAGACTGGACGGGTTGGGCGAGCAGTACTTC.

The chain uses TRBV5-4 and TRBJ2-2; D gene unclear. This CDR3 comprises 13 residues. Deletions cut 0 bases from V and 6 bases from J, with 6 bases between. CDR1 is SGHNT and CDR2 is YYREEE in the germline V gene (reference sequence). The CDR3 reads CASSLDGAGELFF. CDR3 DNA: TGTGCCAGCAGCTTGGACGGTGCCGGGGAGCTGTTTTTT.

The rearrangement uses TRBV7-9 and TRBJ2-3; possible D gene TRBD2, 5 bases. Germline CDR1 reads SEHNR; CDR2 reads FQNEAQ (reference sequence). V lost 4 bases to trimming and J lost 4 bases, with 21 bases between them. The CDR3 loop spans 17 amino acids. This CDR3 is CASSSSPGMWAPDTQYF. The CDR3 nucleotides read TGTGCCAGCAGCTCCAGCCCGGGGATGTGGGCCCCAGATACGCAGTATTTT.

The chain carries TRBV9 and TRBJ1-6, with D possibly being TRBD1 (5 bases). The CDR3 has 15 residues. The V gene lost 4 bases and the J gene lost 4 bases, with 12 bases spanning the gap. CDR1 SGDLS and CDR2 YYNGEE come from the germline V gene. The CDR3 bases are TGTGCCAGCAGCTTGGGACGGCCGTATAATTCACCCCTCCACTTT. This sequence encodes CASSLGRPYNSPLHF.

The chain joins TRBV18 to TRBJ2-7; 8 bases line up with TRBD2. Germline V CDR1 and CDR2: KGHSH, LQKENI. After removal of 6 bases from V and 2 bases from J, the junction contained 6 bases not matched to a gene. CDR3 size: 14 residues. The CDR3 protein is CASSQGLGTYEQYF. The CDR3 DNA reads as TGTGCCAGCTCCCAGGGACTAGGGACCTACGAGCAGTACTTC. Full variable domain (outside the CDR3, taken from reference TRBV18 and TRBJ2-7): NAGVMQNPRHLVRRRGQEARLRCSPMKGHSHVYWYRQLPEEGLKFMVYLQKENIIDESGMPKERFSAEFPKEGPSILRIQQVVRGDSAAYFCASSQGLGTYEQYFGPGTRLTVT.

The rearrangement joins TRBV30 to TRBJ1-5; TRBD1 matches 10 bases. Germline CDR1 is GTSNPN and CDR2 is SVGIG (reference sequence). With 1 base clipped from V and 0 bases from J, the junction kept 6 bases outside the gene matches. This CDR3 has 17 amino acids. The CDR3 DNA reads TGTGCCTGGAGTGGGGACAGGGGTCCTTATAGCAATCAGCCCCAGCATTTT. Encoded protein: CAWSGDRGPYSNQPQHF.

This rearrangement joins TRBV4-3 to TRBJ2-2, with unresolved D. V lost 0 bases and J 2 bases, leaving 7 bases between the germline ends. Germline values: CDR1 LGHNA, CDR2 YSLEER. The CDR3 runs to 15 residues. The CDR3 reads CASSQDRFNTGELFF. CDR3 nucleotides: TGCGCCAGCAGCCAAGATAGATTCAACACCGGGGAGCTGTTTTTT.

Here the CDR3 reads CASRTTGGRNEQYF. CDR3 sequence (DNA): TGTGCCAGCAGAACGACAGGGGGAAGGAACGAGCAGTACTTC. This chain links TRBV28 with TRBJ2-7, with TRBD1 matching over 9 bases. The CDR3 length is 14 residues. J lost 5 bases, V lost 6 bases, and 8 bases had no gene match. CDR1 and CDR2 (germline): MDHEN, SYDVKM. The full variable domain, its missing parts supplied by reference TRBV28 and TRBJ2-7, is DVKVTQSSRYLVKRTGEKVFLECVQDMDHENMFWYRQDPGLGLRLIYFSYDVKMKEKGDIPEGYSVSREKKERFSLILESASTNQTSMYLCASRTTGGRNEQYFGPGTRLTVT.

The chain links TRBV29-1 to TRBJ1-4, with 8 bases matching TRBD1. The CDR3 length is 15 residues. The trim removed 7 bases at V and 1 base at J, leaving 8 bases unmatched. Germline loops: CDR1 SQVTM, CDR2 ANQGSEA. As DNA, the CDR3 is TGCAGCGCAAAGACAGGGGCACAAACTAATGAAAAACTGTTTTTT. It yields the protein CSAKTGAQTNEKLFF.

This chain uses TRBV7-8 with TRBJ1-2; possibly TRBD1 for D (6 bases). V gave up 5 bases and J gave up 0 bases, with 10 bases separating them. The CDR3 is 14 amino acids. Per the germline V gene, CDR1 is SGHVS and CDR2 is FQNEAQ. The CDR3: CASSPDRTNYGYTF. CDR3 nucleotides: TGTGCCAGCAGCCCAGACAGGACTAACTATGGCTACACCTTC.

The chain carries TRBV28 and TRBJ1-5; D not certain. The CDR3 totals 12 residues. Looked up from germline, CDR1 is MDHEN and CDR2 is SYDVKM. Trimming took 3 bases from V and 9 from J, leaving 9 bases between them. The CDR3 loop reads CASSFAEGPQHF. The CDR3 DNA reads as TGTGCCAGCAGTTTTGCGGAAGGGCCCCAGCATTTT. The whole variable domain, filled in from reference TRBV28 and TRBJ1-5, reads DVKVTQSSRYLVKRTGEKVFLECVQDMDHENMFWYRQDPGLGLRLIYFSYDVKMKEKGDIPEGYSVSREKKERFSLILESASTNQTSMYLCASSFAEGPQHFGDGTRLSIL.

The gene calls are TRBV4-3 and TRBJ2-5; D not certain. This CDR3 has 13 residues. The germline gives CDR1 LGHNA, CDR2 YSLEER. V lost 1 base and J 4 bases, leaving 7 bases between the germline ends. CDR3 loop: CASSQVRSETQYF. The CDR3 bases are TGCGCCAGCAGCCAAGTCAGATCAGAGACCCAGTACTTC.

V and J are TRBV7-8 and TRBJ2-3; D gene ambiguous. V was cut by 5 bases and J by 3 bases, with 12 bases left in between. CDR1 SGHVS and CDR2 FQNEAQ come from the germline V gene. The CDR3 runs to 14 residues. CDR3: CASSPSETTDTQYF. CDR3 DNA: TGTGCCAGCAGCCCCAGTGAGACAACAGATACGCAGTATTTT.

The rearrangement uses TRBV5-1 and TRBJ1-5; 7 bases are shared with TRBD1. In germline, CDR1 is SGHRS, CDR2 YFSETQ. The V gene end was trimmed by 3 bases and the J gene end by 7 bases; junction bases not matched to a gene: 4. The CDR3 is made up of 13 amino acids. CDR3 sequence reads: CASSWDSAQPQHF. In nucleotides, the CDR3 is TGCGCCAGCAGCTGGGACAGTGCACAGCCCCAGCATTTT.

The rearrangement uses TRBV5-6 and TRBJ2-5, with TRBD1 identical over 7 bases. The J call may be in error: the DNA end matches TRBJ2-7 better. CDR3 size: 13 residues. CDR1 is SGHDT and CDR2 is YYEEEE in the germline V gene. The CDR3 DNA reads as TGTGCCAGCAGCCTCGGGACAGTGGACGAGCAGTACTTC. This encodes CASSLGTVDEQYF.

The rearrangement joins TRBV11-2 to TRBJ2-3, with 14 bases lining up with TRBD2. With 0 bases clipped from V and 6 bases from J, the junction kept 11 bases outside the gene matches. The CDR3 has 19 residues. Looked up from germline, CDR1 is SGHAT and CDR2 is FQNNGV. CDR3 in DNA: TGTGCCAGCAGCTTAGAGGGACTAGCGGGAGTCAATTTAGGGGATACGCAGTATTTT. Translation: CASSLEGLAGVNLGDTQYF.

The V and J genes are TRBV5-1 and TRBJ2-3; D uncertain. The CDR3 sequence is 14 residues long. Per germline, CDR1 SGHRS and CDR2 YFSETQ. Trimming left V 0 bases short and J 1 base short, with 6 bases between. The DNA for the CDR3 is TGCGCCAGCAGCTTGGCGGCCCGCACAGATACGCAGTATTTT. Amino acids: CASSLAARTDTQYF.

The gene calls are TRBV5-4 and TRBJ2-2; 10 bases match TRBD1. In germline, CDR1 is SGHNT, CDR2 YYREEE (reference sequence). The CDR3 sequence is 15 residues long. V dropped 4 bases and J dropped 4; count of bases not matched to a gene: 4. The CDR3 nucleotides read TGTGCCAGCAGCCGGGGACAGGGGCTCACCGGGGAGCTGTTTTTT. Protein sequence: CASSRGQGLTGELFF.

J is TRBJ1-6 and V is TRBV4-3; maybe TRBD1 (5 bases). This CDR3 is 16 amino acids long. Germline CDR1 LGHNA, CDR2 YSLEER. The V end was cut by 8 bases, the J end by 7 bases, with 21 bases between. CDR3 DNA: TGCGCCAGCGCCTCGGGGCGGGGTATGGGCAATTCACCCCTCCACTTT. Encoded protein: CASASGRGMGNSPLHF.

The chain links TRBV7-9 to TRBJ2-1, with 10 bases identical to TRBD1. The CDR3 sequence is 15 residues long. Germline CDR1 reads SEHNR; CDR2 reads FQNEAQ (reference sequence). Germline trimming cut 3 bases from V and 5 bases from J; bases unmatched to any gene: 4. The CDR3 bases are TGTGCCAGCAGCTTGTCGGGACAGGGGAACAATGAGCAGTTCTTC. This codes for CASSLSGQGNNEQFF.

The sample holds a few counts of this clone. This chain's CDR3 is CASRLDPRSNQPQHF. The CDR3 DNA reads TGTGCCAGCAGACTGGACCCGCGTAGCAATCAGCCCCAGCATTTT. The chain combines TRBV27 with TRBJ1-5; no reliable D call. Trimming removed 6 bases from V and 0 bases from J, with 12 bases in between. The CDR3 length is 15 residues. CDR1 and CDR2 from the germline V gene are MNHEY and SMNVEV (reference sequence).